This paragraph reports one T cell receptor (beta chain). In the original workflow: Amplification of reference gene primers provided the estimated nucleated cell counts. Data came from immunoSEQ multiplex PCR; TCRdb stores just in-frame clones and leaves some out. That table furnishes V, J and clone size, whereas the DNA furnished D and trimming. The sample has some 290,000 clones, roughly 88% seen once; the top ten hold 2.5% to 3.5%. Germline V gene lookup returns CDR1 SGHDT and CDR2 YYEEEE. The V and J ends lost 4 bases and 6 bases, in that order; junction bases with no gene match: 10. This CDR3 region has 15 residues. This specimen belongs to a study of blood T cell repertoires in COVID-19. Across the whole study: From the United States, Italy and Spain came samples of acute and convalescent COVID-19. The analysed material was cDNA or gDNA that came from T cells, B-cell-depleted T cells, or PBMCs.

Specimen: peripheral blood. This chain links TRBV5-6 with TRBJ2-1, with 7 bases fitting TRBD2. This sequence originates from a woman in her 30s with COVID-19, enrolled during active disease. CDR3 amino acids: CASSTSGTILNEQFF. The CDR3 DNA is TGTGCCAGCAGCACATCCGGGACTATCCTCAATGAGCAGTTCTTC.